Listed below are T cell receptor beta chains from one sample, sequenced in a study of T cell responses to AZD1222 COVID-19 vaccine. The assay was immunoSEQ multiplex PCR, and TCRdb's table has in-frame clones only and misses some. The sample lists tens of thousands of clones, about 85% occurring once. The sequencing used peripheral blood, collected on day 0 of AZD1222 vaccination. The receptors shown here come from an adult in good health. The CDR3 runs from the conserved cysteine through the conserved F or W. D genes are given only for firm matches. Clone size is stated in some rows and not others, as once, few, many or a class when expanded.

V gene: TRBV7-6; clone size: few; D gene: -; J gene: TRBJ1-3; CDR3 protein: CASSLERDGPGNTIYF; CDR3 DNA: TGTGCCAGCAGCTTAGAAAGGGACGGACCTGGAAACACCATATATTTT
V gene: TRBV9; clone size: -; D gene: -; J gene: TRBJ2-1; CDR3 protein: CASSVGSVYNEQFF; CDR3 DNA: TGTGCCAGCAGCGTAGGGTCAGTATACAATGAGCAGTTCTTC
V gene: TRBV6-5; clone size: -; D gene: TRBD1; J gene: TRBJ1-3; CDR3 protein: CASSYRDSLSGNTIYF; CDR3 DNA: TGTGCCAGCAGTTACCGGGACAGCCTCTCTGGAAACACCATATATTTT
V gene: TRBV5-6; clone size: -; D gene: -; J gene: TRBJ2-2; CDR3 protein: CASSPYGKSNTGELFF; CDR3 DNA: TGTGCCAGCAGCCCTTATGGGAAATCGAACACCGGGGAGCTGTTTTTT
V gene: TRBV19; clone size: -; D gene: -; J gene: TRBJ1-5; CDR3 protein: CASSLGAGSYQPQHF; CDR3 DNA: TGTGCCAGTAGCCTTGGGGCAGGCAGTTATCAGCCCCAGCATTTT
V gene: TRBV28; clone size: -; D gene: -; J gene: TRBJ1-2; CDR3 protein: CASSKSGGGQFISNYGYTF; CDR3 DNA: TGTGCCAGCAGCAAGAGTGGGGGAGGGCAGTTTATTTCTAACTATGGCTACACCTTC
V gene: TRBV7-8; clone size: -; D gene: -; J gene: TRBJ1-2; CDR3 protein: CASSLGVGDGYTF; CDR3 DNA: TGTGCCAGCAGCTTAGGGGTAGGGGATGGCTACACCTTC
V gene: TRBV9; clone size: -; D gene: -; J gene: TRBJ1-6; CDR3 protein: CASSVGPGENSPLHF; CDR3 DNA: TGTGCCAGCAGCGTAGGGCCGGGGGAGAATTCACCCCTCCACTTT
V gene: TRBV25-1; clone size: -; D gene: TRBD1; J gene: TRBJ1-6; CDR3 protein: CASHTSGGSYNSPLHF; CDR3 DNA: TGTGCCAGCCATACGTCAGGGGGCTCCTATAATTCACCCCTCCACTTT
V gene: TRBV2; clone size: -; D gene: -; J gene: TRBJ1-4; CDR3 protein: CASSYRRTNEKLFF; CDR3 DNA: TGTGCCAGCAGCTACAGGCGCACTAATGAAAAACTGTTTTTT
V gene: TRBV5-4; clone size: -; D gene: TRBD2; J gene: TRBJ2-1; CDR3 protein: CASSAGLDYNEQFF; CDR3 DNA: TGTGCCAGCAGCGCGGGACTAGATTACAATGAGCAGTTCTTC
V gene: TRBV7-9; clone size: -; D gene: -; J gene: TRBJ2-2; CDR3 protein: CASTPRVSWPDTGELFF; CDR3 DNA: TGTGCCAGCACCCCTCGGGTATCTTGGCCCGACACCGGGGAGCTGTTTTTT
V gene: TRBV4-2; clone size: -; D gene: -; J gene: TRBJ1-5; CDR3 protein: CASSRHRVGQPQHF; CDR3 DNA: TGTGCCAGCAGCCGCCACAGGGTTGGTCAGCCCCAGCATTTT
V gene: TRBV19; clone size: -; D gene: TRBD1; J gene: TRBJ1-6; CDR3 protein: CASSIETRGSPLHF; CDR3 DNA: TGTGCCAGTAGTATAGAAACCAGGGGGTCACCCCTCCACTTT
V gene: TRBV7-2; clone size: -; D gene: -; J gene: TRBJ1-1; CDR3 protein: CASSLTQGGEAFF; CDR3 DNA: TGTGCCAGCAGCTTAACACAGGGCGGAGAAGCTTTCTTT
V gene: TRBV7-2; clone size: -; D gene: -; J gene: TRBJ1-6; CDR3 protein: CASSNRNRDNSPLHF; CDR3 DNA: TGTGCCAGCAGCAACCGCAACAGGGATAATTCACCCCTCCACTTT
V gene: TRBV19; clone size: -; D gene: -; J gene: TRBJ1-4; CDR3 protein: CASSTVTSTNEKLFF; CDR3 DNA: TGTGCCAGTAGTACGGTGACGTCAACTAATGAAAAACTGTTTTTT
V gene: TRBV6-4; clone size: -; D gene: TRBD2; J gene: TRBJ2-1; CDR3 protein: CASSDSPFLTSGSYNEQFF; CDR3 DNA: TGTGCCAGCAGTGACTCTCCCTTTCTGACTAGCGGCTCCTACAATGAGCAGTTCTTC
V gene: TRBV2; clone size: few; D gene: -; J gene: TRBJ1-2; CDR3 protein: CASSVGGVALGGYTF; CDR3 DNA: TGTGCCAGCAGTGTTGGGGGCGTCGCTTTAGGTGGCTACACCTTC
V gene: TRBV6-4; clone size: -; D gene: -; J gene: TRBJ2-1; CDR3 protein: CASSDRGVGEQFF; CDR3 DNA: TGTGCCAGCAGTGACCGGGGAGTGGGTGAGCAGTTCTTC
V gene: TRBV5-5; clone size: -; D gene: TRBD1; J gene: TRBJ1-2; CDR3 protein: CASSLTGTGGGYTF; CDR3 DNA: TGTGCCAGCAGCTTAACCGGGACAGGGGGAGGCTACACCTTC
V gene: TRBV9; clone size: -; D gene: -; J gene: TRBJ2-6; CDR3 protein: CASTPALGGANVLTF; CDR3 DNA: TGTGCCAGCACCCCGGCTCTAGGTGGGGCCAACGTCCTGACTTTC
V gene: TRBV1; clone size: -; D gene: -; J gene: TRBJ1-3; CDR3 protein: CTSRPGRNSWGNTIYF; CDR3 DNA: TGCACCAGCAGACCGGGACGGAACTCTTGGGGGAACACCATATATTTT
V gene: TRBV19; clone size: -; D gene: -; J gene: TRBJ1-2; CDR3 protein: CASSIGGARYGYTF; CDR3 DNA: TGTGCCAGTAGTATCGGTGGGGCTAGATATGGCTACACCTTC
V gene: TRBV5-5; clone size: -; D gene: -; J gene: TRBJ2-1; CDR3 protein: CASRSLGGNEQFF; CDR3 DNA: TGTGCCAGCAGATCCCTGGGGGGTAATGAGCAGTTCTTC
V gene: TRBV5-1; clone size: -; D gene: -; J gene: TRBJ1-1; CDR3 protein: CASSLGGLSGAEAFF; CDR3 DNA: TGCGCCAGCAGCTTGGGGGGCCTAAGTGGGGCTGAAGCTTTCTTT
V gene: TRBV30; clone size: once; D gene: TRBD1; J gene: TRBJ1-1; CDR3 protein: CAWSEDRGQAFF; CDR3 DNA: TGTGCCTGGAGCGAGGACAGGGGGCAAGCTTTCTTT
V gene: TRBV3-1/TRBV3-2; clone size: -; D gene: -; J gene: TRBJ1-6; CDR3 protein: CASSQLIGDSPLHF; CDR3 DNA: TGTGCCAGCAGCCAATTAATCGGGGACTCACCCCTCCACTTT
V gene: TRBV24-1; clone size: -; D gene: TRBD1; J gene: TRBJ2-1; CDR3 protein: CATSDKDRAGNEQFF; CDR3 DNA: TGTGCCACCAGTGACAAGGACAGGGCGGGCAATGAGCAGTTCTTC
V gene: TRBV4-1; clone size: -; D gene: -; J gene: TRBJ1-5; CDR3 protein: CASSQATVFNQPQHF; CDR3 DNA: TGCGCCAGCAGCCAAGCGACAGTGTTCAATCAGCCCCAGCATTTT
V gene: TRBV5-1; clone size: -; D gene: TRBD1; J gene: TRBJ1-6; CDR3 protein: CASSPSAKDRVGSPLHF; CDR3 DNA: TGCGCCAGCAGCCCATCGGCAAAAGACAGGGTCGGATCACCCCTCCACTTT
V gene: TRBV7-3; clone size: -; D gene: -; J gene: TRBJ2-5; CDR3 protein: CASSSPQGHQEETQYF; CDR3 DNA: TGTGCCAGCAGCTCACCCCAGGGACACCAGGAGGAGACCCAGTACTTC
V gene: TRBV7-9; clone size: -; D gene: TRBD1; J gene: TRBJ1-2; CDR3 protein: CASSVRQGAAGYTF; CDR3 DNA: TGTGCCAGCAGCGTAAGACAGGGGGCGGCTGGCTACACCTTC
V gene: TRBV5-1; clone size: few; D gene: -; J gene: TRBJ2-1; CDR3 protein: CASTLIGGSNEQFF; CDR3 DNA: TGCGCCAGCACCCTAATCGGGGGTAGCAATGAGCAGTTCTTC
V gene: TRBV12-3/TRBV12-4; clone size: -; D gene: -; J gene: TRBJ1-5; CDR3 protein: CASSFTGNQPQHF; CDR3 DNA: TGTGCCAGCAGTTTTACGGGGAATCAGCCCCAGCATTTT
V gene: TRBV18; clone size: -; D gene: -; J gene: TRBJ2-2; CDR3 protein: CASSPPKIGLNTGELFF; CDR3 DNA: TGTGCCAGCTCACCACCCAAGATAGGCCTAAACACCGGGGAGCTGTTTTTT
V gene: TRBV19; clone size: -; D gene: -; J gene: TRBJ1-4; CDR3 protein: CASSIDTGRVANEKLFF; CDR3 DNA: TGTGCCAGTAGTATTGATACAGGGCGGGTTGCTAATGAAAAACTGTTTTTT
V gene: TRBV15; clone size: -; D gene: TRBD1; J gene: TRBJ2-7; CDR3 protein: CATSRGTGPSNYEQYF; CDR3 DNA: TGTGCCACCAGCAGAGGGACAGGTCCGTCGAACTACGAGCAGTACTTC
V gene: TRBV29-1; clone size: -; D gene: -; J gene: TRBJ1-2; CDR3 protein: CSVEETDGYTF; CDR3 DNA: TGCAGCGTTGAAGAGACCGATGGCTACACCTTC
V gene: TRBV27; clone size: -; D gene: -; J gene: TRBJ1-6; CDR3 protein: CASSLFDSPLHF; CDR3 DNA: TGTGCCAGCAGTTTGTTTGATTCACCCCTCCACTTT
V gene: TRBV5-4; clone size: once; D gene: TRBD2; J gene: TRBJ2-4; CDR3 protein: CASSIGLAGGLAKNIQYF; CDR3 DNA: TGTGCCAGCAGCATCGGACTAGCGGGGGGGCTTGCCAAAAACATTCAGTACTTC
V gene: TRBV27; clone size: -; D gene: -; J gene: TRBJ2-2; CDR3 protein: CASSFYGLNTGELFF; CDR3 DNA: TGTGCCAGCAGTTTCTACGGCTTGAACACCGGGGAGCTGTTTTTT
V gene: TRBV30; clone size: -; D gene: TRBD1; J gene: TRBJ1-4; CDR3 protein: CAWNIGGNEKLFF; CDR3 DNA: TGTGCCTGGAATATAGGGGGCAATGAAAAACTGTTTTTT
V gene: TRBV5-1; clone size: -; D gene: -; J gene: TRBJ1-1; CDR3 protein: CASSHPQGSTEAFF; CDR3 DNA: TGCGCCAGCAGCCATCCACAGGGATCCACTGAAGCTTTCTTT
V gene: TRBV9; clone size: once; D gene: TRBD1; J gene: TRBJ1-2; CDR3 protein: CASSVAMTGAYGYTF; CDR3 DNA: TGTGCCAGCAGCGTAGCGATGACAGGGGCCTATGGCTACACCTTC
V gene: TRBV10-3; clone size: few; D gene: -; J gene: TRBJ1-1; CDR3 protein: CAIRPRGAPNTEAFF; CDR3 DNA: TGTGCCATCAGACCCCGAGGGGCGCCGAACACTGAAGCTTTCTTT
V gene: TRBV29-1; clone size: -; D gene: TRBD2; J gene: TRBJ2-2; CDR3 protein: CSVPKQGMRLAGAGELFF; CDR3 DNA: TGCAGCGTTCCCAAACAAGGGATGAGACTAGCGGGGGCCGGGGAGCTGTTTTTT
V gene: TRBV5-1; clone size: -; D gene: TRBD1; J gene: TRBJ1-6; CDR3 protein: CASSLTTGGTNSPLHF; CDR3 DNA: TGCGCCAGCAGCTTAACGACAGGGGGCACAAATTCACCCCTCCACTTT
V gene: TRBV15; clone size: -; D gene: -; J gene: TRBJ1-6; CDR3 protein: CATSRVGDGGSPLHF; CDR3 DNA: TGTGCCACCAGCAGAGTAGGGGATGGGGGTTCACCCCTCCACTTT
V gene: TRBV6-5; clone size: once; D gene: -; J gene: TRBJ1-1; CDR3 protein: CASRGKVENTEAFF; CDR3 DNA: TGTGCCAGCAGGGGTAAGGTAGAGAACACTGAAGCTTTCTTT
V gene: TRBV3-1/TRBV3-2; clone size: -; D gene: -; J gene: TRBJ2-7; CDR3 protein: CASSSGYEQYF; CDR3 DNA: TGTGCCAGCAGCTCGGGGTACGAGCAGTACTTC